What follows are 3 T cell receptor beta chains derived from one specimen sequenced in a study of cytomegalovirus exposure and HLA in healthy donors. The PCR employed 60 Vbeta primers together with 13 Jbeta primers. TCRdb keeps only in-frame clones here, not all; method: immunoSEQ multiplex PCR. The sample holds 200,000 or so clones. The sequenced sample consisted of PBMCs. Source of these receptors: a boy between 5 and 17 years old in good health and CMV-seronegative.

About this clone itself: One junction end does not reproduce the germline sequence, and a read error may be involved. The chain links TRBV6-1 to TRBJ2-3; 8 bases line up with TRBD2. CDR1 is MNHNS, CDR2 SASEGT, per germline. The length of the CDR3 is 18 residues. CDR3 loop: CASSQALREAGVTDTQYF. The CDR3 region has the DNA TGTGCCAGCAGTCAAGCTTTAAGAGAAGCGGGGGTCACAGATACGCAGTATTTT.

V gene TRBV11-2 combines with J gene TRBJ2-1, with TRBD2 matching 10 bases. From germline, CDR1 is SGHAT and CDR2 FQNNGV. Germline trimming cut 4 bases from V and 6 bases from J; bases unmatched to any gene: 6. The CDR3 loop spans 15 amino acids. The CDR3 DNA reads TGTGCCAGCAGCTATAGCGGGGGGAGTGGCAATGAGCAGTTCTTC. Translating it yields CASSYSGGSGNEQFF.

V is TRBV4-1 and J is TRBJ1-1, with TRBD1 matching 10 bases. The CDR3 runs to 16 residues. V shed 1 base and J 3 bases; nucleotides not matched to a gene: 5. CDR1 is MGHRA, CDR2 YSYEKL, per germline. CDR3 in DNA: TGCGCCAGCAGCCAAGTCTCGGGACAGGGGTACACTGAAGCTTTCTTT. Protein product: CASSQVSGQGYTEAFF.